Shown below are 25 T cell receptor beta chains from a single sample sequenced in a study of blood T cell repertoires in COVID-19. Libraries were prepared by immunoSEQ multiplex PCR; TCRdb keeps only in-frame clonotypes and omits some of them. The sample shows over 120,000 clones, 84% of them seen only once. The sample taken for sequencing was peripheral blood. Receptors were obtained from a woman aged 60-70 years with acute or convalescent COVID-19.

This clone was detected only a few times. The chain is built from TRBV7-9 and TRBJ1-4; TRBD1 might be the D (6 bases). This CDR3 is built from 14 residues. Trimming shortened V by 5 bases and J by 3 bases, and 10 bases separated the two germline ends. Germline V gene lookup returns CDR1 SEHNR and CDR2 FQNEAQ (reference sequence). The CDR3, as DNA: TGTGCCAGCAGCCCCAGGGGATCTAATGAAAAACTGTTTTTT. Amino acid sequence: CASSPRGSNEKLFF. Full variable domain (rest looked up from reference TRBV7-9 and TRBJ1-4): DTGVSQNPRHKITKRGQNVTFRCDPISEHNRLYWYRQTLGQGPEFLTYFQNEAQLEKSRLLSDRFSAERPKGSFSTLEIQRTEQGDSAMYLCASSPRGSNEKLFFGSGTQLSVL.

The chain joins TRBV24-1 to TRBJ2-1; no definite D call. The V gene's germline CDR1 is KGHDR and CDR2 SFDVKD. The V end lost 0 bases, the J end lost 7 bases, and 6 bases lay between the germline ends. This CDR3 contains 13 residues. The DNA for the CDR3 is TGTGCCACCAGTGATTTGGGAGTTAATGAGCAGTTCTTC. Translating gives CATSDLGVNEQFF.

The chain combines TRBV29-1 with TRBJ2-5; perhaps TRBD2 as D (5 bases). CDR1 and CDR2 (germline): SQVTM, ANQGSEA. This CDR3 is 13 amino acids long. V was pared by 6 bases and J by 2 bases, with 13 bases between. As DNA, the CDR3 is TGCAGCGTGGCGTTCAGGACTCAAGAGACCCAGTACTTC. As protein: CSVAFRTQETQYF.

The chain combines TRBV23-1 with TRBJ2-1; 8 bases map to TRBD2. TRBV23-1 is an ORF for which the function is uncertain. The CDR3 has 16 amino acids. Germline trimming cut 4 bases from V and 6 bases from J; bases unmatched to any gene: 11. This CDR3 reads CASSRDLGGRSNEQFF. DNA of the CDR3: TGCGCCAGCAGTCGTGACTTGGGCGGGAGGAGCAATGAGCAGTTCTTC.

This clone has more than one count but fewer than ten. The CDR3 region has the DNA TGTGCCAGCACCCTACACAGGGGAGGCGGCTACACCTTC. Residues: CASTLHRGGGYTF. The chain joins TRBV28 to TRBJ1-2; 7 bases align to TRBD1. J was trimmed by 8 bases and V by 7 bases; bases with no gene match: 10. This CDR3 is built from 13 residues. Looked up from germline, CDR1 is MDHEN and CDR2 is SYDVKM.

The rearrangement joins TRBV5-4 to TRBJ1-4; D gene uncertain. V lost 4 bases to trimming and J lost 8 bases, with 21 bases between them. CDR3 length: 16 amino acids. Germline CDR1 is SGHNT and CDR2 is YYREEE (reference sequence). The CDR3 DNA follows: TGTGCCAGCAGCCCCGGGGATGACCGGAGAGGAGAAAAACTGTTTTTT. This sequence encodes CASSPGDDRRGEKLFF.

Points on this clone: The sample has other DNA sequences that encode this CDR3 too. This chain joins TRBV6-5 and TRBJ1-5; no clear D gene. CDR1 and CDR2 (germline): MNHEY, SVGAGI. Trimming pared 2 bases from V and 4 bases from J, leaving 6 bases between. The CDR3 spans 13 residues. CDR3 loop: CASSYRGNQPQHF. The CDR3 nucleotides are TGTGCCAGCAGTTACAGAGGGAATCAGCCCCAGCATTTT.

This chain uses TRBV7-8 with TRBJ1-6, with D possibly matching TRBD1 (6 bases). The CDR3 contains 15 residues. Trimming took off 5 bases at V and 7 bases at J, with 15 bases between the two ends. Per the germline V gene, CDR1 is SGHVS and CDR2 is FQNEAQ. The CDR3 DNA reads TGTGCCAGCAGCCCCCCCAGGGGCCAAAATTCACCCCTCCACTTT. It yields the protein CASSPPRGQNSPLHF.

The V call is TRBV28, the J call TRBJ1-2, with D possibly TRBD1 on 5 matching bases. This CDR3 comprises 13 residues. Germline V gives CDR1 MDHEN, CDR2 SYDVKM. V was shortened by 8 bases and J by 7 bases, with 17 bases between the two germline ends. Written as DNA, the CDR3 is TGTGCCAGCGCGATGGCCCAGGGAGGTGGCTACACCTTC. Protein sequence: CASAMAQGGGYTF.

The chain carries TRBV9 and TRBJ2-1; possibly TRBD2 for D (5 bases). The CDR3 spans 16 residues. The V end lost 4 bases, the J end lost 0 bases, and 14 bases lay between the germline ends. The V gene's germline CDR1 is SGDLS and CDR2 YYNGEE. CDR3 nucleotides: TGTGCCAGCAGCTCCTACCCTGGGAGCTCCTACAATGAGCAGTTCTTC. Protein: CASSSYPGSSYNEQFF. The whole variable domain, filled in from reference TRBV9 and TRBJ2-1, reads DSGVTQTPKHLITATGQRVTLRCSPRSGDLSVYWYQQSLDQGLQFLIQYYNGEERAKGNILERFSAQQFPDLHSELNLSSLELGDSALYFCASSSYPGSSYNEQFFGPGTRLTVL.

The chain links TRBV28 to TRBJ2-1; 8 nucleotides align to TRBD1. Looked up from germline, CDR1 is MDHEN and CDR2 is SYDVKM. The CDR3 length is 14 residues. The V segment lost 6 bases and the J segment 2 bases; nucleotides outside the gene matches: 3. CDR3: CASRQGQAYNEQFF. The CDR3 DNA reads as TGTGCCAGCAGACAGGGACAGGCCTACAATGAGCAGTTCTTC.

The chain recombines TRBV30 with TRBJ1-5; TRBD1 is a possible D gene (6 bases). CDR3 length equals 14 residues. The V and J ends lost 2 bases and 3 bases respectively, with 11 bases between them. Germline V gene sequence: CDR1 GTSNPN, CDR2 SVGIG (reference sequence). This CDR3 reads CAWSPQGINQPQHF. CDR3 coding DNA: TGTGCCTGGAGTCCCCAGGGGATCAATCAGCCCCAGCATTTT.

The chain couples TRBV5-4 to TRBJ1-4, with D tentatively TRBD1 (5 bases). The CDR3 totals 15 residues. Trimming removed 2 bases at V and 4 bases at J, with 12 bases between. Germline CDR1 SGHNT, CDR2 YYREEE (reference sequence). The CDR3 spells CASSFRGGYNEKLFF. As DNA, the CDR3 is TGTGCCAGCAGCTTCCGGGGGGGTTATAATGAAAAACTGTTTTTT.

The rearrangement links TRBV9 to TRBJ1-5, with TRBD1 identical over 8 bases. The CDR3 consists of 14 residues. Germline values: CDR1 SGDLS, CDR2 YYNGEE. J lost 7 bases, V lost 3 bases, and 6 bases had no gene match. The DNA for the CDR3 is TGTGCCAGCAGCGGGGGGACAGGAGGACAGCCCCAGCATTTT. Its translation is CASSGGTGGQPQHF.

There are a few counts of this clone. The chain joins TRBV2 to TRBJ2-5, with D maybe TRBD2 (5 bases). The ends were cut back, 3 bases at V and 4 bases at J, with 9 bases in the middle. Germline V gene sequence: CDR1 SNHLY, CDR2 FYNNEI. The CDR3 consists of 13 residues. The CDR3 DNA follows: TGTGCCAGCAGTGATTACGGGGTAGAGACCCAGTACTTC. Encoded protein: CASSDYGVETQYF.

The CDR3 bases are TGTGCCAGCTCATACGGACAGGTCATTCTAGGGGCGTCTGAAGCTTTCTTT. Its protein product is CASSYGQVILGASEAFF. The V gene is TRBV18, the J gene TRBJ1-1; 7 bases match TRBD1. Germline CDR1 KGHSH, CDR2 LQKENI. This CDR3 is 17 amino acids long. Trimming removed 5 bases from V and 6 bases from J; junction bases left unmatched: 18.

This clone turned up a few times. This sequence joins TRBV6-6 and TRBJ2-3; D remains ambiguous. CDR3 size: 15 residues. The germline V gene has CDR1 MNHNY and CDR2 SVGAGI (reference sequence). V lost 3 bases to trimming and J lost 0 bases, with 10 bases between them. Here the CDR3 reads CASSYGYSSTDTQYF. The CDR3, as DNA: TGTGCCAGCAGTTATGGTTACAGCAGCACAGATACGCAGTATTTT.

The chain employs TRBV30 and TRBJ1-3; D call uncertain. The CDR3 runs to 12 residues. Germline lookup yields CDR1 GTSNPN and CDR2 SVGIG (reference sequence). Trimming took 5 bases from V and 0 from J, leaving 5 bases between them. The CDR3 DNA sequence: TGTGCCTGGGGACTCTCTGGAAACACCATATATTTT. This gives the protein CAWGLSGNTIYF.

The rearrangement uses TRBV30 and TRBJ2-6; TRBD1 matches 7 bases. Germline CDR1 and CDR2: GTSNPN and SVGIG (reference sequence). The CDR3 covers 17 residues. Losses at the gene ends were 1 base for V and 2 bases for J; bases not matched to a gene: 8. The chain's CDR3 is CAWSGGGRRTGANVLTF. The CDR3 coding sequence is TGTGCCTGGAGTGGAGGGGGCAGGAGAACTGGGGCCAACGTCCTGACTTTC.

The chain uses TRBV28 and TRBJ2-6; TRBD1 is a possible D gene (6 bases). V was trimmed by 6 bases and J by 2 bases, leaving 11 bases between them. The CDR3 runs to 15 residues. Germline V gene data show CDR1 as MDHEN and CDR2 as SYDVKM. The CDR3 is CASRRTGPGANVLTF. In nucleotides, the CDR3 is TGTGCCAGCAGGCGAACAGGGCCTGGGGCCAACGTCCTGACTTTC.

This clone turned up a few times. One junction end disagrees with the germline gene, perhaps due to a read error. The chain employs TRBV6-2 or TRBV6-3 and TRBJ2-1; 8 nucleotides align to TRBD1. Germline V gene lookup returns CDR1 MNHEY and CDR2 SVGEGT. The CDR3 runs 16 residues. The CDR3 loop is CASSDSDRELSNEQFF. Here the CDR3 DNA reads TGTGCCAGCAGTGACTCGGACAGGGAGCTTAGTAATGAGCAGTTCTTC.

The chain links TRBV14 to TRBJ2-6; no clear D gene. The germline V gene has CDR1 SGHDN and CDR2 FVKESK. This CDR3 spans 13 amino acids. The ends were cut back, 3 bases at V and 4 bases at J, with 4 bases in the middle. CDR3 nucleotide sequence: TGTGCCAGCAGCCAGAGAGGGGCCAACGTCCTGACTTTC. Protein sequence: CASSQRGANVLTF.

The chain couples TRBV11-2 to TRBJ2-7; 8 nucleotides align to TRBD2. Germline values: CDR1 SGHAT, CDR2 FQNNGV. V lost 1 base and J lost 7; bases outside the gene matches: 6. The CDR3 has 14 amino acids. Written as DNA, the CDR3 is TGTGCCAGCAGCTTAGTAGCGGGAACTGGAGAGCAGTACTTC. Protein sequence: CASSLVAGTGEQYF.

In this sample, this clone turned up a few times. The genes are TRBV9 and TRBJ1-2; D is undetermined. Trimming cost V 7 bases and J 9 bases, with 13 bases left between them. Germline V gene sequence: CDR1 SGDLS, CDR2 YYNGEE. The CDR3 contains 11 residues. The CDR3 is CASQSGRSYTF. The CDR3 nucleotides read TGTGCCAGCCAAAGCGGGAGGAGCTACACCTTC.

The DNA for the CDR3 is TGTGCCAGCAGCAAAAGAACCAGGACTAGCGGGAGTGGGGGGAATGAGCAGTTCTTC. It is translated as CASSKRTRTSGSGGNEQFF. The chain links TRBV3-1 (or the pseudogene TRBV3-2) to TRBJ2-1, with 13 positions matching TRBD2. Germline CDR1 is LGHDT and CDR2 is YNNKEL (reference sequence). The V segment lost 5 bases and the J segment 7 bases; nucleotides outside the gene matches: 17. The CDR3 length is 19 residues.